The source of this T cell receptor (beta chain) is a study of T cells expressing NK-cell markers. Study-wide background: With respect to HCMV, seven of the eight sequenced donors were seropositive, and one was seronegative.

The CDR3 has 13 residues. Germline CDR1 is SGHTA and CDR2 is FQGNSA. UMI-tagged 5'RACE template switching yielded the TCR beta cDNA. Each CDR3 protein gets one entry in TCRdb, which reprocessed the 5' RACE reads and gives no DNA. This repertoire includes 440,000 or so distinct CDR3 sequences. V usage is TRBV7-2 and J usage is TRBJ1-2; TCRdb indicates TRBD1, and absent DNA this call remains unverified. The TCR comes from a woman between 18 and 70 years old in good health. Sequenced input: blood T cells: a sorted CD56 or NKG2C T cell subset, CD4+ or CD8+ T cells, or bulk PBMC T cells (not recorded which). CDR3 in amino acids: CASSTGQGAGYTF. Full variable domain (missing parts from reference TRBV7-2 and TRBJ1-2): GAGVSQSPSNKVTEKGKDVELRCDPISGHTALYWYRQSLGQGLEFLIYFQGNSAPDKSGLPSDRFSAERTGGSVSTLTIQRTQQEDSAVYLCASSTGQGAGYTFGSGTRLTVV.